This T cell receptor beta chain was profiled in a study of blood T cell repertoires in COVID-19. Looking at the study overall: Some COVID-19 samples were acute and others convalescent; all came from the United States, Italy and Spain.

The CDR3 totals 14 residues. The germline V gene has CDR1 KGHSH and CDR2 LQKENI. V was pared by 4 bases and J by 2 bases, with 9 bases between. Original analysis: The assay estimated nucleated cells by amplifying reference gene primers. Clones were sequenced by immunoSEQ multiplex PCR, and TCRdb holds only the in-frame ones, with some missing. Clone size and the V and J calls come from that table; the DNA yielded D and trimming. Among about 150,000 clones listed, about 87% were seen once. The clonotype comes from a man aged 45-60 years with active COVID-19. This rearrangement joins TRBV18 to TRBJ2-1; TRBD1 might be the D (5 bases). Sequences were obtained from peripheral blood. CDR3 loop: CASSRQFPYNEQFF. CDR3 bases: TGTGCCAGCTCACGACAGTTTCCCTACAATGAGCAGTTCTTC.